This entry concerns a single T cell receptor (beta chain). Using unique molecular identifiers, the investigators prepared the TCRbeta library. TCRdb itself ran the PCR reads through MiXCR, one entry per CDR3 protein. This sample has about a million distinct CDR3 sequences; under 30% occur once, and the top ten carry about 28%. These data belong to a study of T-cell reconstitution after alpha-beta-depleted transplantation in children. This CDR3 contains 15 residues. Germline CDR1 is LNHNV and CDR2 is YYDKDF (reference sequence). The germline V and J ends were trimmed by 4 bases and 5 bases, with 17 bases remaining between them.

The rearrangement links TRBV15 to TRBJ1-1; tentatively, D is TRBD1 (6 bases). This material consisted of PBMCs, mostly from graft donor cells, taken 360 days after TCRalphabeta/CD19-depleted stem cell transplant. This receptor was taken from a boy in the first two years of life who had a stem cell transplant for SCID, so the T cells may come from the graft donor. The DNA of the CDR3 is TGTGCCACCAGCACCCCGGACAGCCTGGGGACTGAAGCTTTCTTT. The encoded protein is CATSTPDSLGTEAFF.